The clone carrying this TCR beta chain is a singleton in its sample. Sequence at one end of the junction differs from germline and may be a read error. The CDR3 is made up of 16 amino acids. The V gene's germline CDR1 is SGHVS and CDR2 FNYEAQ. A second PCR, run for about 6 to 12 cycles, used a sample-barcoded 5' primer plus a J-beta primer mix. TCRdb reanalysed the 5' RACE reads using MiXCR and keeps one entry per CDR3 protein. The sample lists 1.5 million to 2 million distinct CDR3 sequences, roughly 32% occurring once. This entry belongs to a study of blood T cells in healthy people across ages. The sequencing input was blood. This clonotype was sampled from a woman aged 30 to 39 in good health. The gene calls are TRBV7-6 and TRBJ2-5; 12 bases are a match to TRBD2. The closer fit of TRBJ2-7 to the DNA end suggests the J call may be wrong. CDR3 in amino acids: CAGSLLAGGLTYEQYF. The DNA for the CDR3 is TGTGCCGGCAGCTTACTAGCGGGGGGACTAACCTACGAGCAGTACTTC.